Following are 21 T cell receptor beta chains from one sample sequenced in a study of control samples from healthy donors and cancer patients. Clones were sequenced by immunoSEQ multiplex PCR, and TCRdb holds only the in-frame ones, with some missing. The table records 100,000 to 150,000 clones, 89% of them present only once. The sample was PBMCs. Receptors were obtained from a man aged 45-60 years with head and neck cancer.

This clone was found once. V usage is TRBV3-1 (or the pseudogene TRBV3-2) and J usage is TRBJ2-1; D is perhaps TRBD2 (6 bases). CDR3 size: 13 residues. Trimming cost V 0 bases and J 12 bases, with 12 bases left between them. Germline CDR1 reads LGHDT; CDR2 reads YNNKEL (reference sequence). CDR3 DNA sequence: TGTGCCAGCAGCCAAGAGGCGGGGTTTTCGCAGTTCTTC. It encodes CASSQEAGFSQFF.

The gene calls are TRBV2 and TRBJ2-1, with D possibly matching TRBD2 (6 bases). CDR3 length equals 17 residues. Germline V lookup: CDR1 SNHLY, CDR2 FYNNEI. The V and J ends lost 3 bases and 6 bases respectively, with 21 bases between them. CDR3 in DNA: TGTGCCAGCAGTGATCAAGAAATAGCGGCCCGAATCAATGAGCAGTTCTTC. Protein: CASSDQEIAARINEQFF. Using reference TRBV2 and TRBJ2-1 for the parts outside the CDR3, the full variable domain is EPEVTQTPSHQVTQMGQEVILRCVPISNHLYFYWYRQILGQKVEFLVSFYNNEISEKSEIFDDQFSVERPDGSNFTLKIRSTKLEDSAMYFCASSDQEIAARINEQFFGPGTRLTVL.

Worth noting for this clone: Other DNA sequences in the sample encode the same CDR3. V usage is TRBV27 and J usage is TRBJ2-1; D assignment may be TRBD1 or TRBD2 (5 bases each). This CDR3 is 12 amino acids long. V dropped 3 bases and J dropped 7 bases, with 7 bases sitting between them. In germline, CDR1 is MNHEY, CDR2 SMNVEV (reference sequence). The CDR3 bases are TGTGCCAGCAGTTTTGGGGGTAATGAGCAGTTCTTC. Residues: CASSFGGNEQFF.

This sequence joins TRBV7-9 and TRBJ1-4; the D gene is possibly TRBD1 (5 bases). V was cut by 4 bases and J by 3 bases, with 9 bases left in between. The CDR3 totals 14 residues. Germline CDR1 reads SEHNR; CDR2 reads FQNEAQ (reference sequence). This chain's CDR3 is CASSSGRSNEKLFF. The CDR3 DNA follows: TGTGCCAGCAGCTCGGGACGGTCTAATGAAAAACTGTTTTTT. Complete variable domain (other parts from reference TRBV7-9 and TRBJ1-4): DTGVSQNPRHKITKRGQNVTFRCDPISEHNRLYWYRQTLGQGPEFLTYFQNEAQLEKSRLLSDRFSAERPKGSFSTLEIQRTEQGDSAMYLCASSSGRSNEKLFFGSGTQLSVL.

This clone was counted once. The chain carries TRBV5-1 and TRBJ1-1; 7 positions agree with TRBD1. Per germline, CDR1 SGHRS and CDR2 YFSETQ. The CDR3 loop spans 16 amino acids. V lost 4 bases to trimming and J lost 0 bases; unmatched junction nucleotides: 9. The CDR3 protein is CASSTTGNLLNTEAFF. DNA for the CDR3: TGCGCCAGCAGCACGACAGGGAACCTCCTGAACACTGAAGCTTTCTTT.

This chain joins TRBV6-1 and TRBJ1-3; unclear D gene. V dropped 2 bases and J dropped 5 bases, with 22 bases sitting between them. The CDR3 is 18 residues long. Germline loops: CDR1 MNHNS, CDR2 SASEGT. The CDR3 reads CASSETSRPIFRRNTIYF. The CDR3 DNA reads as TGTGCCAGCAGTGAAACATCTAGACCGATATTCAGGAGAAACACCATATATTTT.

The CDR3 coding sequence is TGTGCCAGCAGCCAAGATACGAGCAATCAGCCCCAGCATTTT. It yields the protein CASSQDTSNQPQHF. The rearrangement links TRBV3-1 (or the pseudogene TRBV3-2) to TRBJ1-5, with unresolved D. The CDR3 totals 14 residues. Germline loops: CDR1 LGHDT, CDR2 YNNKEL (reference sequence). Trimming took off 0 bases at V and 1 base at J, with 4 bases between the two ends.

This chain joins TRBV5-1 and TRBJ2-1; 8 bases match TRBD2. There are 16 residues in the CDR3. Germline loops: CDR1 SGHRS, CDR2 YFSETQ. The V and J ends lost 2 bases and 3 bases, in that order; junction bases with no gene match: 7. The CDR3 bases are TGCGCCAGCAGCTTCCTAACCGGGACTAGCTACAATGAGCAGTTCTTC. Its translation: CASSFLTGTSYNEQFF. Full variable domain (missing parts from reference TRBV5-1 and TRBJ2-1): KAGVTQTPRYLIKTRGQQVTLSCSPISGHRSVSWYQQTPGQGLQFLFEYFSETQRNKGNFPGRFSGRQFSNSRSEMNVSTLELGDSALYLCASSFLTGTSYNEQFFGPGTRLTVL.

The sample holds one count of this clone. The same CDR3 can be traced to other DNA sequences in this sample. The chain employs TRBV15 and TRBJ2-3, with 10 positions matching TRBD2. V dropped 2 bases and J dropped 6; count of bases not matched to a gene: 8. Germline lookup yields CDR1 LNHNV and CDR2 YYDKDF (reference sequence). There are 16 residues in the CDR3. CDR3 nucleotides: TGTGCCACCAGCAGACCCAGCGGGGGGGCAGGGGATACGCAGTATTTT. Translated, it gives CATSRPSGGAGDTQYF.

The genes are TRBV11-2 and TRBJ2-2; TRBD2 agrees at 10 bases. The germline gives CDR1 SGHAT, CDR2 FQNNGV. This CDR3 is 18 amino acids long. V shed 4 bases, J shed 4 bases, and the junction held 12 bases outside the gene matches. This chain's CDR3 is CASSWGGAGGPSTGELFF. In DNA, the CDR3 is TGTGCCAGCAGCTGGGGGGGAGCGGGAGGGCCGAGCACCGGGGAGCTGTTTTTT.

The chain combines TRBV27 with TRBJ1-6; maybe TRBD1 (5 bases). The CDR3 loop spans 14 amino acids. The germline gives CDR1 MNHEY, CDR2 SMNVEV (reference sequence). Trimming cost V 3 bases and J 5 bases, with 8 bases left between them. The DNA for the CDR3 is TGTGCCAGCAGTTTCCGACAGCATAATTCACCCCTCCACTTT. Translation: CASSFRQHNSPLHF.

The V call is TRBV5-4, the J call TRBJ2-5, with D perhaps assigned TRBD1 or TRBD2 (7 bases each). V was pared by 2 bases and J by 3 bases, with 14 bases between. CDR1 SGHNT and CDR2 YYREEE come from the germline V gene (reference sequence). This CDR3 is 15 amino acids long. CDR3 protein: CASSFPQGGEETQYF. The CDR3 DNA reads TGTGCCAGCAGCTTCCCTCAGGGGGGGGAAGAGACCCAGTACTTC. The whole variable domain, filled in from reference TRBV5-4 and TRBJ2-5, reads ETGVTQSPTHLIKTRGQQVTLRCSSQSGHNTVSWYQQALGQGPQFIFQYYREEENGRGNFPPRFSGLQFPNYSSELNVNALELDDSALYLCASSFPQGGEETQYFGPGTRLLVL.

V usage is TRBV3-1 (or the pseudogene TRBV3-2) and J usage is TRBJ1-5; TRBD1 is a possible D gene (5 bases). Per the germline V gene, CDR1 is LGHDT and CDR2 is YNNKEL (reference sequence). This CDR3 comprises 14 residues. The V end lost 6 bases, the J end lost 2 bases, and 11 bases lay between the germline ends. DNA for the CDR3: TGTGCCAGCAGTCAGGGTTGGGGCAATCAGCCCCAGCATTTT. Its translation: CASSQGWGNQPQHF.

The chain uses TRBV28 and TRBJ1-1, with D possibly TRBD1 on 5 matching bases. The CDR3 loop spans 13 amino acids. CDR1 and CDR2 (germline): MDHEN, SYDVKM. Trimming took 8 bases from V and 0 from J, leaving 10 bases between them. The CDR3 loop is CASSQAMNTEAFF. DNA for the CDR3: TGTGCCAGCTCACAGGCGATGAACACTGAAGCTTTCTTT. Based on the CDR3 plus reference TRBV28 and TRBJ1-1, the full variable domain is DVKVTQSSRYLVKRTGEKVFLECVQDMDHENMFWYRQDPGLGLRLIYFSYDVKMKEKGDIPEGYSVSREKKERFSLILESASTNQTSMYLCASSQAMNTEAFFGQGTRLTVV.

The V call is TRBV3-1 (or the pseudogene TRBV3-2), the J call TRBJ2-7, with 9 positions matching TRBD1. Germline assignment: CDR1 LGHDT and CDR2 YNNKEL (reference sequence). The CDR3 extends over 15 amino acids. With 8 bases clipped from V and 3 bases from J, the junction kept 11 bases outside the gene matches. This chain's CDR3 is CASAFTGGAHYEQYF. In DNA form, the CDR3 reads TGTGCCAGCGCCTTTACAGGGGGCGCTCACTACGAGCAGTACTTC.

The CDR3 region has the DNA TGTGCCAGCAGTTCGAAGGGGACAGGGGTAACTGAAGCTTTCTTT. Translating it yields CASSSKGTGVTEAFF. J is TRBJ1-1 and V is TRBV2, with TRBD1 matching 10 bases. The CDR3 loop spans 15 amino acids. CDR1 and CDR2 from the germline V gene are SNHLY and FYNNEI. Trimming at V came to 5 bases and at J to 5 bases, leaving 8 bases not matched to a gene.

This chain joins TRBV2 and TRBJ1-5; unclear D gene. V was trimmed by 4 bases and J by 4 bases, leaving 11 bases between them. CDR3 size: 14 residues. Looked up from germline, CDR1 is SNHLY and CDR2 is FYNNEI. The DNA for the CDR3 is TGTGCCAGCAGTGCGACCGAGGTTAATCAGCCCCAGCATTTT. It encodes CASSATEVNQPQHF. Full variable domain (remainder filled in from reference TRBV2 and TRBJ1-5): EPEVTQTPSHQVTQMGQEVILRCVPISNHLYFYWYRQILGQKVEFLVSFYNNEISEKSEIFDDQFSVERPDGSNFTLKIRSTKLEDSAMYFCASSATEVNQPQHFGDGTRLSIL.

The table lists this clone with a count of one. Other DNA sequences in the same sample also yield this CDR3. V gene TRBV7-8 combines with J gene TRBJ2-2, with D possibly being TRBD1 or TRBD2 (6 bases each). This CDR3 contains 15 residues. V gave up 5 bases and J gave up 4 bases, with 14 bases separating them. Germline V gene sequence: CDR1 SGHVS, CDR2 FQNEAQ. CDR3: CASSGGRGLTGELFF. CDR3 bases: TGTGCCAGCAGCGGGGGTCGGGGGCTCACCGGGGAGCTGTTTTTT.

The chain links TRBV11-2 to TRBJ2-6; D not resolved. Germline CDR1 and CDR2: SGHAT and FQNNGV. V lost 2 bases and J lost 9, with 11 bases in between. The CDR3 extends over 14 amino acids. CDR3 in DNA: TGTGCCAGCAGCTTATCAAGTGTTGGCAACGTCCTGACTTTC. Translated: CASSLSSVGNVLTF.

This chain joins TRBV6-5 and TRBJ2-7; 13 bases agree with TRBD2. Germline V gives CDR1 MNHEY, CDR2 SVGAGI. V trimming: 6 bases; J trimming: 7 bases; junction bases outside the gene matches: 9. The CDR3 has 15 amino acids. CDR3 sequence (DNA): TGTGCCAGCAGCAGAGGACTAGCGGGAGCCGGGGAGCAGTACTTC. Translated: CASSRGLAGAGEQYF.

The rearrangement joins TRBV3-1 (or the pseudogene TRBV3-2) to TRBJ1-1; D is unresolved. The germline gives CDR1 LGHDT, CDR2 YNNKEL (reference sequence). V was cut by 4 bases and J by 8 bases, with 14 bases left in between. This CDR3 has 13 residues. This CDR3 reads CASSPYFRAEAFF. In nucleotides, the CDR3 is TGTGCCAGCAGCCCTTATTTTCGGGCCGAAGCTTTCTTT.